Reported below is one T cell receptor (beta chain). The antigen is undetermined. This sample was taken from a study of shared clonotypes between healthy human individuals. About the research overall: CD4 naive and CD4 memory each took three plates per donor, while CD8 naive took two and CD8 memory one. Study outcomes and limitations: Shared across a few donors were around 5% of the naive CD4 clonotypes.

Running of the assay took place at deep level. Using immunoSEQ multiplex PCR, the repertoire was profiled, and TCRdb retains in-frame clones only, with some absent. Among just over 2,000,000 clones listed, 90% to 95% were seen once. Germline-derived CDR1 and CDR2 are SGHNT and YYREEE (reference sequence). The CDR3 covers 12 residues. Trimming shortened V by 2 bases and J by 6 bases, and 8 bases separated the two germline ends. The chain combines TRBV5-4 with TRBJ1-2; D gene unclear. The clonotype originates from a man aged 18-30 years in good health. Material: naive CD4+ T cells sorted from blood. Subset of the sample: CD45RA+ positively selected. In DNA form, the CDR3 reads TGTGCCAGCAGCTTTTCGACCAATGGCTACACCTTC. Its translation: CASSFSTNGYTF.